The 29 T cell receptor beta chains in this list originate from one sample, sequenced in a study of T cell responses to AZD1222 COVID-19 vaccine (dated by TCRdb to about 2021). Receptors were amplified or captured by the immunoSEQ multiplex PCR assay. The immuneACCESS repertoire file appears here via TCRdb, limited to in-frame rearrangements. These files lack a portion of the clones; in checked studies, under half of the deficit traces to unresolved V genes, and the cause of the others is not known. In this sample the table shows approximately 130,000 clones, over 85% of which occur a single time. The leading ten clones occupy approximately 3.1% of the sample. The sample's time point label, decoded: baseline before first vaccination. This sample comprised peripheral blood, obtained on day 0 of AZD1222 vaccination. The receptors were gathered from an adult in good health.

This rearrangement joins TRBV4-1 to TRBJ2-3, with D uncertain. This CDR3 spans 16 amino acids. CDR1 is MGHRA and CDR2 is YSYEKL in the germline V gene. With 1 base removed from V and 12 bases from J, the gap between germline ends came to 23 bases. CDR3 loop: CASSQVSASPPQGQYF. Written as DNA, the CDR3 is TGCGCCAGCAGCCAAGTAAGTGCTTCCCCGCCTCAAGGACAGTATTTT.

The chain recombines TRBV15 with TRBJ2-5; 9 bases are shared with TRBD2. Looked up from germline, CDR1 is LNHNV and CDR2 is YYDKDF (reference sequence). V lost 5 bases and J lost 9; bases outside the gene matches: 13. The CDR3 spans 15 residues. CDR3 amino acids: CATSPIAGEWMAQYF. CDR3 nucleotide sequence: TGTGCCACCAGCCCCATAGCGGGAGAATGGATGGCCCAGTACTTC.

This clone was counted only a few times. V is TRBV29-1 and J is TRBJ1-2; D may be TRBD1 (5 bases). CDR3 size: 13 residues. V dropped 2 bases and J dropped 4 bases, with 11 bases sitting between them. The germline CDR1 and CDR2 sequences are SQVTM and ANQGSEA. CDR3 in DNA: TGCAGCGTTGAAAATGGGGCGGCCTATGGCTACACCTTC. This encodes CSVENGAAYGYTF.

The chain links TRBV28 to TRBJ1-5, with TRBD1 identical over 9 bases. The CDR3 is made up of 13 amino acids. CDR1 is MDHEN, CDR2 SYDVKM, per germline. The V segment lost 7 bases and the J segment 7 bases; nucleotides outside the gene matches: 5. The CDR3 region is CASTTGGAQPQHF. In nucleotides, the CDR3 is TGTGCCAGCACCACAGGGGGCGCCCAGCCCCAGCATTTT.

The V call is TRBV6-5, the J call TRBJ1-1; D call uncertain. The CDR3 loop spans 14 amino acids. Trimming removed 2 bases at V and 6 bases at J, with 13 bases between. Germline V CDR1 and CDR2: MNHEY, SVGAGI. The CDR3 coding sequence is TGTGCCAGCAGTTACGAGACGGGTACCGCTGAAGCTTTCTTT. Translating it yields CASSYETGTAEAFF.

This chain joins TRBV6-5 and TRBJ1-2; weak D call: TRBD1 (6 bases). Germline values: CDR1 MNHEY, CDR2 SVGAGI. The CDR3 runs 15 residues. Between the trimmed V and J ends, which lost 7 bases and 3 bases, there was a span of 18 bases. CDR3 in amino acids: CASNSISAGDYGYTF. Here the CDR3 DNA reads TGTGCCAGCAACTCTATCTCTGCAGGGGACTATGGCTACACCTTC.

This clone appeared a few times. The J gene is TRBJ2-7, the V gene TRBV19; D is ambiguous. V was cut by 5 bases and J by 1 base, with 9 bases left in between. In germline, CDR1 is LNHDA, CDR2 SQIVND (reference sequence). The CDR3 extends over 13 amino acids. The CDR3 is CASSLDGSYEQYF. For the CDR3, the DNA is TGTGCCAGTAGTCTTGACGGTTCCTACGAGCAGTACTTC.

This clone was seen a single time. The chain combines TRBV12-3 or TRBV12-4 with TRBJ1-3, with D unclear. This CDR3 spans 12 amino acids. V lost 9 bases, J lost 4 bases, and 10 bases lay in between. The CDR3 region is CASREFGNTIYF. CDR3 in DNA: TGTGCCAGTCGAGAGTTCGGAAACACCATATATTTT.

The chain uses TRBV5-6 and TRBJ1-2, with TRBD1 matching 8 bases. There are 16 residues in the CDR3. Germline CDR1 and CDR2: SGHDT and YYEEEE. Trimming took 2 bases from V and 0 from J; bases not matched to a gene: 6. CDR3 sequence: CASSFWTGYPNYGYTF. The CDR3 DNA follows: TGTGCCAGCAGCTTCTGGACAGGGTATCCTAACTATGGCTACACCTTC.

The chain couples TRBV29-1 to TRBJ2-1; D call uncertain. CDR3 length: 12 amino acids. Germline CDR1 SQVTM, CDR2 ANQGSEA. Between the trimmed V and J ends, which lost 3 bases and 3 bases, there was a span of 6 bases. CDR3 loop: CSVDRLYNEQFF. As DNA, the CDR3 is TGCAGCGTTGACAGGCTCTACAATGAGCAGTTCTTC.

The rearrangement uses TRBV18 and TRBJ2-2; D tentatively fits TRBD1 or TRBD2 (5 bases each). V was trimmed by 3 bases and J by 13 bases, leaving 24 bases between them. This CDR3 region has 16 residues. CDR1 is KGHSH, CDR2 LQKENI, per germline. In DNA, the CDR3 is TGTGCCAGCTCACCCCAGCACGTTGGGACGGCATCTCGGCTGTTTTTT. Encoded protein: CASSPQHVGTASRLFF.

The V and J genes are TRBV9 and TRBJ2-3, with TRBD2 matching 10 bases. CDR1 is SGDLS, CDR2 YYNGEE, per germline. The CDR3 length is 16 residues. V trimming: 2 bases; J trimming: 4 bases; junction bases outside the gene matches: 7. The CDR3 loop is CASSVLAGVAPDTQYF. The CDR3, as DNA: TGTGCCAGCAGCGTGCTAGCGGGAGTGGCCCCAGATACGCAGTATTTT.

J is TRBJ2-7 and V is TRBV15; the match to TRBD2 covers 13 bases. V gave up 5 bases and J gave up 6 bases; unmatched junction bases: 13. Per germline, CDR1 LNHNV and CDR2 YYDKDF (reference sequence). This CDR3 is 17 amino acids long. The CDR3 bases are TGTGCCACCAGCTACCGGCGGACTAGCGGGAGTGGAGGCGAGCAGTACTTC. This sequence encodes CATSYRRTSGSGGEQYF.

The chain employs TRBV30 and TRBJ1-1, with a possible D match to TRBD1 (5 bases). This CDR3 has 12 amino acids. Germline CDR1 GTSNPN, CDR2 SVGIG (reference sequence). The germline V and J ends were trimmed by 0 bases and 5 bases, with 7 bases remaining between them. CDR3 loop: CAWSVGGTEAFF. The CDR3 DNA sequence: TGTGCCTGGAGTGTTGGGGGGACTGAAGCTTTCTTT.

J is TRBJ1-3 and V is TRBV3-1 (or the pseudogene TRBV3-2); D gene unclear. This CDR3 contains 13 residues. The V end lost 1 base, the J end lost 3 bases, and 4 bases lay between the germline ends. Germline CDR1 LGHDT, CDR2 YNNKEL (reference sequence). The CDR3 is CASSQVRGNTIYF. The CDR3 nucleotides are TGTGCCAGCAGCCAAGTCCGTGGAAACACCATATATTTT.

The chain joins TRBV7-9 to TRBJ1-4; D not resolved. The CDR3 contains 15 residues. V was trimmed by 4 bases and J by 4 bases, leaving 13 bases between them. CDR1 and CDR2 (germline): SEHNR, FQNEAQ (reference sequence). The CDR3 sequence: CASSWFPIRNEKLFF. Here the CDR3 DNA reads TGTGCCAGCAGCTGGTTTCCGATTCGTAATGAAAAACTGTTTTTT.

The chain links TRBV6-5 to TRBJ2-1; TRBD1 aligns across 10 bases. The germline V gene has CDR1 MNHEY and CDR2 SVGAGI. The CDR3 extends over 15 amino acids. V lost 6 bases to trimming and J lost 5 bases; unmatched junction nucleotides: 7. The CDR3 here is CASSQDRGPNNEQFF. CDR3 in DNA: TGTGCCAGCAGCCAAGACAGGGGGCCTAACAATGAGCAGTTCTTC.

The chain links TRBV2 to TRBJ1-2; the match to TRBD1 covers 11 bases. After removal of 5 bases from V and 6 bases from J, the junction contained 11 bases not matched to a gene. CDR3 length: 16 amino acids. Germline-derived CDR1 and CDR2 are SNHLY and FYNNEI. CDR3 nucleotides: TGTGCCAGCAGTCGAACCGGGACAGGGGGAATTAATGGCTACACCTTC. Its translation is CASSRTGTGGINGYTF.

The chain is built from TRBV3-1 (or the pseudogene TRBV3-2) and TRBJ2-1; 12 bases map to TRBD2. Germline V gives CDR1 LGHDT, CDR2 YNNKEL (reference sequence). CDR3 length equals 16 residues. V gave up 0 bases and J gave up 7 bases; unmatched junction bases: 4. This CDR3 reads CASSQDGTSGWNEQFF. DNA for the CDR3: TGTGCCAGCAGCCAAGACGGGACTAGCGGGTGGAATGAGCAGTTCTTC.

In this sample, this clone turned up once. J is TRBJ1-2 and V is TRBV28, with a tentative D call TRBD1 (5 bases). Germline assignment: CDR1 MDHEN and CDR2 SYDVKM. The CDR3 has 13 residues. Trimming cost V 6 bases and J 2 bases, with 10 bases left between them. The CDR3 spells CASSLDRNYGYTF. The CDR3 DNA reads TGTGCCAGCAGCTTAGACAGAAACTATGGCTACACCTTC.

V gene TRBV3-1 (or the pseudogene TRBV3-2) combines with J gene TRBJ2-2; no reliable D call. In germline, CDR1 is LGHDT, CDR2 YNNKEL (reference sequence). The CDR3 length is 13 residues. Trimming stripped 3 bases from V and 2 bases from J, with 4 bases between. DNA of the CDR3: TGTGCCAGCAGCCACCTAAACACCGGGGAGCTGTTTTTT. This translates into CASSHLNTGELFF.

This sequence joins TRBV19 and TRBJ1-2; no definite D call. The germline V and J ends were trimmed by 3 bases and 5 bases, with 19 bases remaining between them. Germline V gene lookup returns CDR1 LNHDA and CDR2 SQIVND (reference sequence). This CDR3 has 16 residues. CDR3 nucleotide sequence: TGTGCCAGTAGTATGAAGGAGTCCCTCTTGGCTTATGGCTACACCTTC. This codes for CASSMKESLLAYGYTF.

The chain is built from TRBV19 and TRBJ1-2; 7 bases are a match to TRBD1. This CDR3 comprises 14 residues. Germline V gene sequence: CDR1 LNHDA, CDR2 SQIVND (reference sequence). The junction had 6 bases not matched to a gene; V was cut back by 4 bases and J by 4 bases. The CDR3 reads CASSTWDRAYGYTF. In DNA form, the CDR3 reads TGTGCCAGTAGTACCTGGGACAGAGCCTATGGCTACACCTTC.

The chain employs TRBV6-2 or TRBV6-3 and TRBJ2-7; 9 bases are shared with TRBD2. This CDR3 has 14 residues. Trimming took 1 base from V and 3 from J; bases not matched to a gene: 1. The germline V gene has CDR1 MNHEY and CDR2 SVGEGT. For the CDR3, the DNA is TGTGCCAGCAGTTACTGGCGGGAGGGCTACGAGCAGTACTTC. Residues: CASSYWREGYEQYF.

This clone was counted a single time. This chain joins TRBV6-1 and TRBJ1-2, with a weak D call TRBD1 (6 bases). The germline V and J ends were trimmed by 6 bases and 7 bases, with 12 bases remaining between them. The CDR3 length is 12 residues. CDR1 and CDR2 from the germline V gene are MNHNS and SASEGT. This CDR3 is CASRDRIPGYTF. CDR3 in DNA: TGTGCCAGCAGAGACAGGATACCTGGCTACACCTTC.

The CDR3 loop is CASSYTPGFGNTIYF. DNA of the CDR3: TGTGCCAGCAGTTACACTCCAGGGTTCGGAAACACCATATATTTT. The rearrangement uses TRBV6-2 or TRBV6-3 and TRBJ1-3, with TRBD1 as a possible D gene (5 bases). This CDR3 is 15 amino acids long. Germline V gene data show CDR1 as MNHEY and CDR2 as SVGEGT. Trimming left V 2 bases short and J 4 bases short, with 12 bases between.

The chain joins TRBV7-8 to TRBJ2-5, with TRBD2 matching over 7 bases. From germline, CDR1 is SGHVS and CDR2 FQNEAQ. Trimming at V came to 0 bases and at J to 6 bases, leaving 4 bases not matched to a gene. The CDR3 length is 14 residues. DNA of the CDR3: TGTGCCAGCAGCTTAGCACCGCGGGAGAAGACCCAGTACTTC. This codes for CASSLAPREKTQYF.

This rearrangement joins TRBV19 to TRBJ1-5, with unresolved D. CDR1 is LNHDA and CDR2 is SQIVND in the germline V gene (reference sequence). Trimming took off 3 bases at V and 6 bases at J, with 9 bases between the two ends. The CDR3 consists of 13 residues. The CDR3 spells CASSMARGQPQHF. CDR3 nucleotide sequence: TGTGCCAGTAGTATGGCCCGGGGTCAGCCCCAGCATTTT.

V gene TRBV18 combines with J gene TRBJ1-2, with D possibly being TRBD1 (6 bases). Trimming stripped 3 bases from V and 8 bases from J, with 13 bases between. The CDR3 has 13 residues. Germline values: CDR1 KGHSH, CDR2 LQKENI. The CDR3 is CASSPPRGRGYTF. CDR3 bases: TGTGCCAGCTCACCCCCCAGGGGCCGGGGCTACACCTTC. The variable domain in full, completed from reference TRBV18 and TRBJ1-2, reads NAGVMQNPRHLVRRRGQEARLRCSPMKGHSHVYWYRQLPEEGLKFMVYLQKENIIDESGMPKERFSAEFPKEGPSILRIQQVVRGDSAAYFCASSPPRGRGYTFGSGTRLTVV.